What follows are 22 T cell receptor beta chains derived from one specimen sequenced in a study of shared clonotypes between healthy human individuals. CD45RO-negative CD8 cells positively selected for CCR7 made up the naive population, which excluded terminally differentiated effector memory CD45RA+ cells. Data came from immunoSEQ multiplex PCR; TCRdb stores just in-frame clones and leaves some out. The sample holds about 610,000 clones, approximately 96% seen once. The sample consisted of naive CD8+ T cells sorted from blood. These receptors all stem from a woman aged 25 to 39 in good health.

The V gene is TRBV11-2, the J gene TRBJ2-7, with D tentatively TRBD1 or TRBD2 (6 bases each). Trimming removed 0 bases at V and 5 bases at J, with 23 bases between. This CDR3 spans 18 amino acids. In germline, CDR1 is SGHAT, CDR2 FQNNGV. CDR3 loop: CASSLEGLNTGAGDEQYF. In DNA form, the CDR3 reads TGTGCCAGCAGCTTAGAGGGGCTAAACACGGGGGCAGGGGACGAGCAGTACTTC.

The chain couples TRBV27 to TRBJ1-1; TRBD1 matches 7 bases. The length of the CDR3 is 15 residues. CDR1 and CDR2 from the germline V gene are MNHEY and SMNVEV (reference sequence). With 4 bases clipped from V and 5 bases from J, the junction kept 10 bases outside the gene matches. The CDR3 loop reads CASSSMDRRQTEAFF. The CDR3 DNA sequence: TGTGCCAGCAGTTCGATGGACAGGAGGCAGACTGAAGCTTTCTTT.

The chain uses TRBV11-2 and TRBJ1-4, with D possibly matching TRBD1 (5 bases). V gave up 1 base and J gave up 1 base, with 7 bases separating them. The germline V gene encodes CDR1 SGHAT and CDR2 FQNNGV. The CDR3 runs to 15 residues. The CDR3 here is CASSLGQLTNEKLFF. In nucleotides, the CDR3 is TGTGCCAGCAGCTTAGGACAGTTAACTAATGAAAAACTGTTTTTT.

The V call is TRBV11-2, the J call TRBJ2-3, with D possibly TRBD1 on 5 matching bases. V lost 5 bases to trimming and J lost 3 bases, with 9 bases between them. CDR3 length: 13 residues. Germline loops: CDR1 SGHAT, CDR2 FQNNGV. The CDR3 nucleotides are TGTGCCAGCAGCCGACAGAGTACAGATACGCAGTATTTT. The encoded protein is CASSRQSTDTQYF.

Here the CDR3 reads CASSFTMNTGELFF. Here the CDR3 DNA reads TGTGCCAGCAGTTTTACTATGAACACCGGGGAGCTGTTTTTT. The chain uses TRBV28 and TRBJ2-2; D is unresolved. The CDR3 covers 14 residues. Germline values: CDR1 MDHEN, CDR2 SYDVKM. V dropped 3 bases and J dropped 1 base, with 6 bases sitting between them. The variable domain in full, with the rest retrieved from reference TRBV28 and TRBJ2-2, is DVKVTQSSRYLVKRTGEKVFLECVQDMDHENMFWYRQDPGLGLRLIYFSYDVKMKEKGDIPEGYSVSREKKERFSLILESASTNQTSMYLCASSFTMNTGELFFGEGSRLTVL.

V gene TRBV7-8 combines with J gene TRBJ2-7, with TRBD1 identical over 9 bases. This CDR3 spans 16 amino acids. Unmatched junction bases numbered 11, after V lost 5 bases and J lost 3 bases. The germline gives CDR1 SGHVS, CDR2 FQNEAQ. CDR3 in DNA: TGTGCCAGCAGCGTAACATTCGGACAGGGGATCTACGAGCAGTACTTC. This encodes CASSVTFGQGIYEQYF. Supplemented by reference TRBV7-8 and TRBJ2-7, the full variable domain reads GAGVSQSPRYKVAKRGQDVALRCDPISGHVSLFWYQQALGQGPEFLTYFQNEAQLDKSGLPSDRFFAERPEGSVSTLKIQRTQQEDSAVYLCASSVTFGQGIYEQYFGPGTRLTVT.

The chain recombines TRBV19 with TRBJ1-1; possibly TRBD1 for D (5 bases). The CDR3 totals 13 residues. From germline, CDR1 is LNHDA and CDR2 SQIVND (reference sequence). Trimming stripped 3 bases from V and 8 bases from J, with 13 bases between. CDR3 nucleotide sequence: TGTGCCAGTAGTATTGGGCCGGGACTCGAAGCTTTCTTT. This sequence encodes CASSIGPGLEAFF.

The chain couples TRBV5-1 to TRBJ2-3, with no clear D. The CDR3 runs 13 residues. Germline loops: CDR1 SGHRS, CDR2 YFSETQ. Trimming cost V 0 bases and J 9 bases, with 11 bases left between them. CDR3 nucleotides: TGCGCCAGCAGCTTGGAGACGGTAATGACGCAGTATTTT. Amino acids: CASSLETVMTQYF.

CDR3 bases: TGTGCCAGCAGCCCCGGGGGCCTGGCGTATCAGCCCCAGCATTTT. The encoded protein is CASSPGGLAYQPQHF. The chain is built from TRBV9 and TRBJ1-5; the D gene is possibly TRBD1 (6 bases). V lost 4 bases to trimming and J lost 5 bases, with 16 bases between them. The CDR3 is made up of 15 amino acids. The germline gives CDR1 SGDLS, CDR2 YYNGEE.

The V call is TRBV7-9, the J call TRBJ2-7, with 7 nucleotides matching TRBD1. Per the germline V gene, CDR1 is SEHNR and CDR2 is FQNEAQ (reference sequence). V lost 5 bases to trimming and J lost 0 bases; unmatched junction nucleotides: 10. There are 16 residues in the CDR3. The CDR3 coding sequence is TGTGCCAGCAGCGAAAGTCAGGGGGTGCCCTCCTACGAGCAGTACTTC. This sequence encodes CASSESQGVPSYEQYF.

This clone was seen a few times. This sequence joins TRBV27 and TRBJ1-1; tentative D call: TRBD1 (5 bases). This CDR3 region has 11 residues. CDR1 MNHEY and CDR2 SMNVEV come from the germline V gene (reference sequence). The ends were cut back, 7 bases at V and 12 bases at J, with 15 bases in the middle. CDR3 sequence (DNA): TGTGCCAGCATAGGGGAAGGAAGAACTTTCTTT. Amino acid sequence: CASIGEGRTFF.

The gene calls are TRBV9 and TRBJ1-1; D not certain. The V end was cut by 0 bases, the J end by 3 bases, with 12 bases between. Germline CDR1 is SGDLS and CDR2 is YYNGEE. The length of the CDR3 is 15 residues. The CDR3 bases are TGTGCCAGCAGCGTAGAGGAAGGAGAATACACTGAAGCTTTCTTT. Encoded protein: CASSVEEGEYTEAFF.

The chain has TRBV6-6 and TRBJ2-7; 7 bases align to TRBD1. The germline V gene encodes CDR1 MNHNY and CDR2 SVGAGI (reference sequence). CDR3 length equals 14 residues. V shed 5 bases and J 2 bases; nucleotides not matched to a gene: 6. CDR3: CASSPPGQPYEQYF. In DNA, the CDR3 is TGTGCCAGCAGTCCTCCGGGACAGCCCTACGAGCAGTACTTC.

The chain carries TRBV6-5 and TRBJ2-5; 8 positions agree with TRBD2. CDR3 size: 15 residues. With V trimmed by 6 bases and J by 1 base, 7 bases remained unmatched. Per germline, CDR1 MNHEY and CDR2 SVGAGI. CDR3 residues: CASSLGGGSQETQYF. CDR3 in DNA: TGTGCCAGCAGCCTCGGGGGGGGGAGCCAAGAGACCCAGTACTTC.

The CDR3 loop is CASSQVAGVFYEQFF. In DNA, the CDR3 is TGTGCCAGCAGCCAAGTAGCGGGAGTTTTCTATGAGCAGTTCTTC. The rearrangement joins TRBV14 to TRBJ2-1; the match to TRBD2 covers 9 bases. With 1 base clipped from V and 8 bases from J, the junction kept 6 bases outside the gene matches. Germline V CDR1 and CDR2: SGHDN, FVKESK. This CDR3 has 15 amino acids.

V gene TRBV7-6 combines with J gene TRBJ2-7; no definite D call. The germline CDR1 and CDR2 sequences are SGHVS and FNYEAQ. This CDR3 has 14 residues. V lost 5 bases, J lost 3 bases, and 14 bases lay in between. The CDR3 here is CASSPKTDVYEQYF. DNA of the CDR3: TGTGCCAGCAGCCCGAAGACGGACGTCTACGAGCAGTACTTC.

The chain employs TRBV10-1 and TRBJ1-1; D gene unclear. Germline V gene sequence: CDR1 WNHNN, CDR2 SYGVQD (reference sequence). The CDR3 has 12 residues. Trimming removed 3 bases from V and 5 bases from J, with 7 bases in between. The DNA for the CDR3 is TGCGCCAGCAGTGACTCGTGGACTGAAGCTTTCTTT. Protein product: CASSDSWTEAFF.

This chain joins TRBV7-9 and TRBJ1-5, with no clear D. V was cut by 5 bases and J by 0 bases, with 8 bases left in between. CDR1 is SEHNR, CDR2 FQNEAQ, per germline (reference sequence). This CDR3 has 14 amino acids. CDR3 sequence: CASSQPGSNQPQHF. CDR3 coding DNA: TGTGCCAGCAGCCAGCCTGGTAGCAATCAGCCCCAGCATTTT. The whole variable domain, remainder taken from reference TRBV7-9 and TRBJ1-5, is DTGVSQNPRHKITKRGQNVTFRCDPISEHNRLYWYRQTLGQGPEFLTYFQNEAQLEKSRLLSDRFSAERPKGSFSTLEIQRTEQGDSAMYLCASSQPGSNQPQHFGDGTRLSIL.

The gene calls are TRBV4-1 and TRBJ2-7, with TRBD1 matching over 8 bases. Looked up from germline, CDR1 is MGHRA and CDR2 is YSYEKL. V dropped 3 bases and J dropped 4; count of bases not matched to a gene: 5. This CDR3 spans 14 amino acids. CDR3 nucleotide sequence: TGCGCCAGCAGCCACGGACAGGGCAATTACGAGCAGTACTTC. Residues: CASSHGQGNYEQYF.

The chain combines TRBV6-4 with TRBJ2-3; 8 bases align to TRBD2. The CDR3 has 18 residues. V was clipped by 3 bases and J by 0 bases; unmatched bases: 11. Germline lookup yields CDR1 MRHNA and CDR2 SNTAGT. CDR3 nucleotide sequence: TGTGCCAGCAGTGAAAGTCCACTAGCGGCAACAAGCACAGATACGCAGTATTTT. It is translated as CASSESPLAATSTDTQYF.

This clone was seen once. The chain links TRBV28 to TRBJ2-7; 8 bases line up with TRBD2. Germline-derived CDR1 and CDR2 are MDHEN and SYDVKM. The CDR3 sequence is 13 residues long. V dropped 5 bases and J dropped 4; count of bases not matched to a gene: 4. For the CDR3, the DNA is TGTGCCAGCAGTGGACTAGCAGCATACGAGCAGTACTTC. Translated: CASSGLAAYEQYF.

The rearrangement links TRBV5-1 to TRBJ1-2; 8 nucleotides align to TRBD1. Germline CDR1 is SGHRS and CDR2 is YFSETQ. V lost 0 bases and J lost 5; bases outside the gene matches: 9. The CDR3 has 16 residues. CDR3: CASSLGDRKMSYGYTF. The CDR3 DNA follows: TGCGCCAGCAGCTTGGGGGACAGGAAGATGAGTTATGGCTACACCTTC.